The clone carrying this TCR beta chain was observed once. Clones were sequenced by immunoSEQ multiplex PCR, and TCRdb holds only the in-frame ones, with some missing. Among 100,000 to 120,000 clones listed, roughly 85% were seen once. These data come from a study of control samples from healthy donors and cancer patients. Sequencing used blood. The source of this sequence is a woman aged 50 to 60 in good health.

CDR3 in DNA: TGTGCCAGCAGTTTATGGGGGACAGGAATGTACGAGCAGTACTTC. Translating it yields CASSLWGTGMYEQYF. The chain employs TRBV27 and TRBJ2-7; 8 bases fit TRBD1. Germline CDR1 reads MNHEY; CDR2 reads SMNVEV (reference sequence). After removal of 1 base from V and 4 bases from J, the junction contained 6 bases not matched to a gene. The CDR3 is 15 amino acids.